One TCR beta chain is described in this entry. Antigen: not known. The junction had 13 bases not matched to a gene; V was cut back by 5 bases and J by 3 bases. The CDR3 runs to 18 residues. In germline, CDR1 is SEHNR, CDR2 FQNEAQ (reference sequence). The data derive from a study of beta chain features in type 1 diabetes. Study results and caveats: Patients with type 1 diabetes carried fewer insertions and had more deletions at their VDJ junctions. All four CD4+ subsets of Type 1 diabetes patients contained TCRB CDR3s that were moderately but significantly shorter. The similarity of naive, central memory and Treg TCRB repertoires appeared greater among patients than among healthy donors.

Reverse transcription of all isolated RNA meant that expressed TCRB transcripts were sequenced. Profiled with immunoSEQ multiplex PCR; TCRdb holds only in-frame clones, not every one. The sample has 330,000 or so clones, over 10% seen once. Sequences were obtained from naive CD4+ T cells from blood. The chain carries TRBV7-9 and TRBJ2-5; 12 bases fit TRBD1. This TCR derives from a woman between 18 and 29 years old with type 1 diabetes. The CDR3 loop reads CASSPRDRGLRQEETQYF. CDR3 in DNA: TGTGCCAGCAGCCCCCGGGACAGGGGGCTTCGGCAGGAAGAGACCCAGTACTTC. The full variable domain, with the rest looked up from reference TRBV7-9 and TRBJ2-5, is DTGVSQNPRHKITKRGQNVTFRCDPISEHNRLYWYRQTLGQGPEFLTYFQNEAQLEKSRLLSDRFSAERPKGSFSTLEIQRTEQGDSAMYLCASSPRDRGLRQEETQYFGPGTRLLVL.